Listed below are T cell receptor beta chains from one sample, sequenced in a study of T cell changes during pregnancy in multiple sclerosis. Libraries were prepared by immunoSEQ multiplex PCR; TCRdb keeps only in-frame clonotypes and omits some of them. This sample has about 39,000 clones; around 93% occur once, and the top ten carry 0.3% to 0.4%. The sequenced sample was CD4+ T cells from peripheral blood mononuclear cells, obtained after pregnancy. The receptor set was obtained from a female donor with multiple sclerosis, enrolled in a pregnancy study. CDR3s include the opening cysteine and the closing phenylalanine or tryptophan.

CASSTRAGETQYF | TRBJ2-5 | TRBV2
CATAGTDTQYF | TRBJ2-3 | TRBV10-3
CASSVDGTVYGYTF | TRBJ1-2 | TRBV9
CSVPSRGLYGYTF | TRBJ1-2 | TRBV29-1
CASSHRDRNYGYTF | TRBJ1-2 | TRBV2
CASSLSLAGGPQETQYF | TRBJ2-5 | TRBV5-1
CASSNRVYGYTF | TRBJ1-2 | TRBV6-5
CASSSGPRTGTGQETQYF | TRBJ2-5 | TRBV7-9
CASSHRVSLIGGELFF | TRBJ2-2 | TRBV19
CASSLDRAPGANVLTF | TRBJ2-6 | TRBV5-1
CASSEAVTDYGYTF | TRBJ1-2 | TRBV6-1
CASSPGQGRDQPQHF | TRBJ1-5 | TRBV5-1
CASSESFDSSDTQYF | TRBJ2-3 | TRBV2
CASSYRTGGNTIYF | TRBJ1-3 | TRBV6-5
CASSLAEQGSFEKLFF | TRBJ1-4 | TRBV5-5
CASSLWQGTDTQYF | TRBJ2-3 | TRBV7-9
CAISDQAGGWTDTQYF | TRBJ2-3 | TRBV10-3
CASSGNLAGTSNTGELFF | TRBJ2-2 | TRBV9
CASSQRRVPDTQYF | TRBJ2-3 | TRBV7-8
CASSARQGARGYTF | TRBJ1-2 | TRBV9
CASSMGGRRSEETQYF | TRBJ2-5 | TRBV19
CASSTISRPSTDTQYF | TRBJ2-3 | TRBV21-1
CASSVGQDKKQYF | TRBJ2-7 | TRBV9